These 30 T cell receptor beta chains were all obtained from the same sample, sequenced in a study of blood T cells in healthy people across ages. Alongside a J-beta primer mix, a sample-barcoded 5' primer served in a second PCR lasting 7 to 11 cycles. TCRdb re-called the 5' RACE reads through MiXCR, storing one row per CDR3 protein. The sample includes about 780,000 distinct CDR3 sequences, roughly 24% of them seen just once. The same sample was also used in a study of T cells of mothers and their children.

The sequencing sample was made of blood. Receptors were obtained from a boy aged 5-17 years in good health.

The rearrangement joins TRBV20-1 to TRBJ2-7; weak D call: TRBD1 (5 bases). The CDR3 contains 13 residues. The V and J ends lost 2 bases and 6 bases respectively, with 14 bases between them. CDR1 is DFQATT, CDR2 SNEGSKA, per germline (reference sequence). CDR3 residues: CSARFQTVTEQYF. For the CDR3, the DNA is TGCAGTGCTAGATTCCAGACAGTAACCGAGCAGTACTTC.

On this clonotype itself: Being one base from a much bigger clone, this may be a read error. The rearrangement joins TRBV15 to TRBJ2-1; D unresolved. The DNA matches TRBJ2-7 better at its end, which makes the J call doubtful. The CDR3 extends over 13 amino acids. Germline lookup yields CDR1 LNHNV and CDR2 YYDKDF (reference sequence). CDR3 bases: TGTGCCACCAGCAGAGATCGGTACTACGAGCAGTACTTC. Encoded protein: CATSRDRYYEQYF.

This clonotype came up a few times. The chain couples TRBV5-1 to TRBJ1-2; possible D gene TRBD1, 5 bases. From germline, CDR1 is SGHRS and CDR2 YFSETQ. There are 13 residues in the CDR3. V lost 4 bases, J lost 4 bases, and 11 bases lay in between. In DNA, the CDR3 is TGCGCCAGCAGCGTTGGACAAGTCTATGGCTACACCTTC. This translates into CASSVGQVYGYTF.

The CDR3 loop reads CASTIFMGRGYGYTF. In DNA form, the CDR3 reads TGTGCCAGCACAATTTTTATGGGCAGGGGTTATGGCTACACCTTC. V gene TRBV12-3 or TRBV12-4 combines with J gene TRBJ1-2; perhaps TRBD1 as D (6 bases). CDR3 size: 15 residues. V lost 7 bases and J lost 5, with 20 bases in between.

The chain employs TRBV27 and TRBJ2-5; 11 nucleotides line up with TRBD2. Gene TRBJ2-7 matches the end of the DNA better, so the J call may be wrong. Germline loops: CDR1 MNHEY, CDR2 SMNVEV (reference sequence). The CDR3 is 15 residues long. The CDR3 coding sequence is TGTGCCAGCAGTTGGGTAGCGGGGGGGTCCTACGAGCAGTACTTC. Encoded protein: CASSWVAGGSYEQYF.

The sample holds a few counts of this clonotype. The V call is TRBV29-1, the J call TRBJ2-5; the D gene is possibly TRBD1 (6 bases). The CDR3 runs 16 residues. V shed 4 bases and J shed 6 bases, with 24 bases lying between them. Per germline, CDR1 SQVTM and CDR2 ANQGSEA. This CDR3 is CSVARRGWVPRKTQYF. The CDR3 DNA reads TGCAGCGTTGCCCGCAGGGGTTGGGTCCCAAGAAAGACCCAGTACTTC.

On this clonotype itself: Its ends do not fully match the called genes, so a read error is possible. V usage is TRBV29-1 and J usage is TRBJ2-1; 13 nucleotides line up with TRBD2. The CDR3 runs to 14 residues. The germline V gene encodes CDR1 SQVTM and CDR2 ANQGSEA. CDR3 in amino acids: CGVGLAGAYNEQFF. The CDR3 coding sequence is TGCGGCGTTGGACTAGCGGGAGCCTACAATGAGCAGTTCTTC.

Only a few counts were recorded for this clonotype. The chain links TRBV7-2 to TRBJ2-5; TRBD2 aligns across 14 bases. The J call is doubtful: the DNA matches TRBJ2-1 better. The CDR3 sequence is 17 residues long. The germline CDR1 and CDR2 sequences are SGHTA and FQGNSA. The CDR3 region has the DNA TGTGCCAGCAGCTCGGGTGGGACTAGCGGGGGTTACAATGAGCAGTTCTTC. This sequence encodes CASSSGGTSGGYNEQFF.

In its sample, this clonotype was seen a few times. The V gene is TRBV5-8, the J gene TRBJ2-3; tentatively, D is TRBD2 (6 bases). Germline V lookup: CDR1 SGHTS, CDR2 YDEGEE. The CDR3 is 15 residues long. V gave up 4 bases and J gave up 3 bases, with 15 bases separating them. The CDR3 here is CASSRRPRGTDTQYF. Here the CDR3 DNA reads TGTGCCAGCAGCCGTCGACCGCGGGGAACAGATACGCAGTATTTT. Full variable domain (remainder filled in from reference TRBV5-8 and TRBJ2-3): EAGVTQSPTHLIKTRGQQATLRCSPISGHTSVYWYQQALGLGLQFLLWYDEGEERNRGNFPPRFSGRQFPNYSSELNVNALELEDSALYLCASSRRPRGTDTQYFGPGTRLTVL.

This clonotype has just a few counts. The chain recombines TRBV5-1 with TRBJ2-7, with a possible D match to TRBD1 (6 bases). The germline V and J ends were trimmed by 0 bases and 3 bases, with 10 bases remaining between them. CDR3 length: 14 residues. Germline V CDR1 and CDR2: SGHRS, YFSETQ. The DNA for the CDR3 is TGCGCCAGCAGCTTGGTAGGACAGTACTACGAGCAGTACTTC. Amino acid sequence: CASSLVGQYYEQYF.

The CDR3 sequence is CASSLVSGSHNEQFF. CDR3 nucleotides: TGTGCCAGCAGCTTGGTTAGCGGGAGTCACAATGAGCAGTTCTTC. V usage is TRBV5-5 and J usage is TRBJ2-1; TRBD2 matches at 9 bases. CDR3 length equals 15 residues. The ends lost 0 bases at V and 5 bases at J; junction bases unmatched: 3. Germline V CDR1 and CDR2: SGHKS, YYEKEE (reference sequence).

V usage is TRBV6-5 and J usage is TRBJ2-1, with D perhaps given as TRBD1 or TRBD2 (5 bases each). In germline, CDR1 is MNHEY, CDR2 SVGAGI. This CDR3 is 15 amino acids long. V dropped 11 bases and J dropped 2 bases, with 19 bases sitting between them. The CDR3 is CAGTTGQGPYNEQFF. The CDR3 nucleotides are TGTGCCGGCACCACGGGGCAGGGCCCCTACAATGAGCAGTTCTTC.

This clonotype was picked up a small number of times. V usage is TRBV6-1 and J usage is TRBJ2-7; D possibly corresponds to TRBD1 (6 bases). CDR1 MNHNS and CDR2 SASEGT come from the germline V gene. The CDR3 is 15 amino acids. Trimming stripped 2 bases from V and 5 bases from J, with 16 bases between. The CDR3 DNA reads TGTGCCAGCAGTGAACAGGGGTCAGGGATCCACGAGCAGTACTTC. This sequence encodes CASSEQGSGIHEQYF.

This clonotype appeared a few times. This chain connects TRBV20-1 to TRBJ2-1; TRBD1 agrees at 8 bases. V dropped 3 bases and J dropped 0; count of bases not matched to a gene: 13. Germline CDR1 reads DFQATT; CDR2 reads SNEGSKA (reference sequence). The CDR3 has 18 amino acids. The CDR3 region is CSARDGQGRLTSYNEQFF. In DNA, the CDR3 is TGCAGTGCTAGGGATGGACAGGGAAGGTTGACCTCCTACAATGAGCAGTTCTTC.

This clonotype was seen a handful of times. The V call is TRBV27, the J call TRBJ2-5; 8 bases match TRBD2. From germline, CDR1 is MNHEY and CDR2 SMNVEV (reference sequence). This CDR3 has 16 residues. Trimming removed 4 bases from V and 5 bases from J; junction bases left unmatched: 12. CDR3 region: CASSSFQRGPQETQYF. For the CDR3, the DNA is TGTGCCAGCAGTTCATTCCAGCGGGGGCCCCAGGAGACCCAGTACTTC.

This clonotype was seen only a few times. The chain links TRBV20-1 to TRBJ2-5; 9 nucleotides agree with TRBD1. Gene TRBJ2-1 matches the end of the DNA better, so the J call may be wrong. Germline V CDR1 and CDR2: DFQATT, SNEGSKA (reference sequence). The CDR3 has 14 residues. The CDR3 nucleotides are TGCAGTGCTGGAGGACAGGGGTGGATCAATGAGCAGTTCTTC. Translated, it gives CSAGGQGWINEQFF.

To note about this clonotype: One end of the junction varies from germline; a read error may be responsible. The chain carries TRBV6-6 and TRBJ1-6; D may be TRBD1 (6 bases). Germline V gene lookup returns CDR1 MNHNY and CDR2 SVGAGI (reference sequence). The CDR3 sequence is 15 residues long. The CDR3: CASSLGEGGRSPLHF. The CDR3 DNA follows: TGTGCCAGTAGTTTGGGGGAGGGGGGCAGATCACCCCTCCACTTT.

The J gene is TRBJ2-2, the V gene TRBV29-1, with TRBD1 matching over 11 bases. The CDR3 extends over 18 amino acids. After removal of 1 base from V and 5 bases from J, the junction contained 12 bases not matched to a gene. The germline V gene has CDR1 SQVTM and CDR2 ANQGSEA. CDR3 coding DNA: TGCAGCGTTGAAGTGGGACAGGGGGTCCCAAGTTGGACCGGGGAGCTGTTTTTT. Translating it yields CSVEVGQGVPSWTGELFF.

The chain has TRBV20-1 and TRBJ2-7; 8 nucleotides line up with TRBD1. Germline V gene sequence: CDR1 DFQATT, CDR2 SNEGSKA (reference sequence). V lost 3 bases and J lost 2; bases outside the gene matches: 3. The CDR3 length is 13 residues. CDR3 in amino acids: CSASQGAPYEQYF. As DNA, the CDR3 is TGCAGTGCTAGTCAGGGGGCACCCTACGAGCAGTACTTC.

This clonotype was picked up a small number of times. The junction departs from the called germline gene at one end, perhaps through a read error. This chain uses TRBV3-1 with TRBJ2-1; 9 nucleotides agree with TRBD2. The germline gives CDR1 LGHDT, CDR2 YNNKEL (reference sequence). This CDR3 has 15 amino acids. CDR3 loop: CASGQAGGGAPEQFF. The CDR3 bases are TGTGCCAGCGGCCAAGCCGGCGGGGGGGCCCCTGAGCAGTTCTTC.

This sequence joins TRBV19 and TRBJ2-4, with 8 bases aligning to TRBD1. CDR1 is LNHDA and CDR2 is SQIVND in the germline V gene (reference sequence). The J segment lost 8 bases and the V segment lost 5 bases, leaving 17 bases of the junction unmatched. The CDR3 length is 17 residues. DNA for the CDR3: TGTGCCAGTAGTTCAAGCCCTCCGGGCAGGGGGCGGGACATTCAGTACTTC. This sequence encodes CASSSSPPGRGRDIQYF.

This clonotype was observed a handful of times. CDR3 amino acids: CASSLETSGGYYEQYF. Written as DNA, the CDR3 is TGTGCCAGCAGCTTAGAGACTAGCGGGGGATACTACGAGCAGTACTTC. The chain employs TRBV7-6 and TRBJ2-5, with 12 nucleotides matching TRBD2. The assigned J gene may be wrong: the sequence end matches TRBJ2-7 better. CDR3 size: 16 residues. The germline CDR1 and CDR2 sequences are SGHVS and FNYEAQ.

The CDR3 loop reads CASSPRGTSGGNEQFF. The CDR3 DNA is TGTGCCAGCAGCCCCCGTGGGACTAGCGGGGGAAATGAGCAGTTCTTC. The chain has TRBV6-5 and TRBJ2-1, with 14 bases that match TRBD2. The length of the CDR3 is 16 residues. V dropped 6 bases and J dropped 7; count of bases not matched to a gene: 8. Germline values: CDR1 MNHEY, CDR2 SVGAGI.

V usage is TRBV6-4 and J usage is TRBJ2-3; 10 bases line up with TRBD2. The junction had 2 bases not matched to a gene; V was cut back by 4 bases and J by 4 bases. The CDR3 spans 14 residues. Germline V CDR1 and CDR2: MRHNA, SNTAGT. The chain's CDR3 is CASSASGSPDTQYF. The CDR3 region has the DNA TGTGCCAGCAGTGCTAGCGGGAGCCCAGATACGCAGTATTTT.

Comment on this clonotype: An end of the junction differs from the germline gene, which may be a read error. The J gene is TRBJ2-7, the V gene TRBV13; D is possibly TRBD1 or TRBD2 (6 bases each). The CDR3 runs to 12 residues. Germline-derived CDR1 and CDR2 are PRHDT and FYEKMQ (reference sequence). CDR3 coding DNA: TGTGCCAGCAGCTTAAAAGGAGGGGGTTGGCACTTC. This gives the protein CASSLKGGGWHF.

The chain is built from TRBV30 and TRBJ1-1, with TRBD1 matching over 7 bases. Germline CDR1 is GTSNPN and CDR2 is SVGIG (reference sequence). This CDR3 has 15 amino acids. V lost 3 bases to trimming and J lost 4 bases; unmatched junction nucleotides: 11. Here the CDR3 DNA reads TGTGCCTGGAGCCGAATGCGGGACAGCCTCACTGAAGCTTTCTTT. Translation gives CAWSRMRDSLTEAFF.

In the case of this clonotype: Germline and junction disagree at one end, which may indicate a read error. The chain has TRBV29-1 and TRBJ2-5; no clear D. The CDR3 contains 14 residues. CDR1 is SQVTM, CDR2 ANQGSEA, per germline. The CDR3 DNA reads TGCAGCCTCGTTTCGGATTTTACCCAAGGGACCCAGTACTTC. The encoded protein is CSLVSDFTQGTQYF.

This clonotype was seen more than once but under ten times. The chain has TRBV3-1 and TRBJ1-1, with no clear D. Germline V gene data show CDR1 as LGHDT and CDR2 as YNNKEL (reference sequence). The CDR3 covers 11 residues. The ends were cut back, 3 bases at V and 7 bases at J, with 6 bases in the middle. The CDR3 DNA reads as TGTGCCAGCAGCCACGGGGTTGAAGCTTTCTTT. It codes for CASSHGVEAFF.

The rearrangement uses TRBV5-1 and TRBJ2-1, with 9 bases that match TRBD2. The CDR3 has 17 residues. With V trimmed by 4 bases and J by 0 bases, 8 bases remained unmatched. Per germline, CDR1 SGHRS and CDR2 YFSETQ. The CDR3 DNA reads as TGCGCCAGCAGCCCAAAACTAGCGGGCGCCTCCTACAATGAGCAGTTCTTC. Translating it yields CASSPKLAGASYNEQFF.

The CDR3 reads CASSLGPGASQPQHF. DNA of the CDR3: TGTGCCAGCAGCTTGGGGCCGGGGGCTAGTCAGCCCCAGCATTTT. The gene calls are TRBV5-4 and TRBJ1-5, with D possibly TRBD1 on 6 matching bases. The CDR3 runs 15 residues. Looked up from germline, CDR1 is SGHNT and CDR2 is YYREEE (reference sequence). V lost 0 bases and J lost 6, with 13 bases in between.